This T cell receptor (beta chain) was identified during a study of technical replicates of blood from a few donors. The CDR3 is 18 amino acids. Trimming at V came to 3 bases and at J to 0 bases, leaving 4 bases not matched to a gene. Germline CDR1 SGHVS, CDR2 FQNEAQ. This table comes from immunoSEQ multiplex PCR, and its TCRdb copy is limited to in-frame clones, with some not included. The table includes tens of thousands of clones, around nine tenths detected once. The receptor was isolated from a human donor in good health. Some clones in this sample may be carry-over from other donors' samples. Material: PBMCs. V and J are TRBV7-8 and TRBJ1-6, with 11 bases matching TRBD1. The CDR3 coding sequence is TGTGCCAGCAGCTTCCGGGACAGGGGGAACTCCTATAATTCACCCCTCCACTTT. Translated, it gives CASSFRDRGNSYNSPLHF.